These T cell receptor beta chains were read from a single sample in a study of blood T cell repertoires in COVID-19. Libraries were prepared by immunoSEQ multiplex PCR; TCRdb keeps only in-frame clonotypes and omits some of them. The table lists approximately 260,000 clones, approximately 86% of them singletons. Sequenced material: PBMCs or T cells enriched from blood (not recorded which). The receptors derive from a woman aged 40 to 49 with acute COVID-19. CDR3s include the opening cysteine and the closing phenylalanine or tryptophan. Each record gives: clone size, V gene, J gene, D gene, CDR3 protein, CDR3 DNA. The D gene is left open where the match is weak. Some rows have no size entry. The others give once, few or many, or a class for an expanded clone.

.	TRBV24-1	TRBJ2-3	TRBD1	CATSDSPLGQGTDTQYF	TGTGCCACCAGTGATTCCCCCTTGGGACAGGGAACAGATACGCAGTATTTT
once	TRBV2	TRBJ2-2	.	CASSVKRNTGELFF	TGTGCCAGCAGTGTGAAGCGAAACACCGGGGAGCTGTTTTTT
.	TRBV5-6	TRBJ1-5	.	CASRLWTVDHQPQHF	TGTGCCAGCAGACTCTGGACAGTGGATCATCAGCCCCAGCATTTT
.	TRBV11-3	TRBJ2-1	TRBD2	CASSLDLGSSGDPYNEQFF	TGTGCCAGCAGCTTAGATTTGGGGTCTAGCGGGGATCCTTATAATGAGCAGTTCTTC
.	TRBV21-1	TRBJ2-1	.	CASSKVQGKNYNEQFF	TGTGCCAGCAGCAAAGTACAGGGGAAGAACTACAATGAGCAGTTCTTC
.	TRBV7-9	TRBJ2-7	TRBD2	CASSLSVAGDGEQYF	TGTGCCAGCAGCTTATCGGTAGCGGGAGACGGCGAGCAGTACTTC
.	TRBV6-5	TRBJ2-3	.	CASRLGARTDTQYF	TGTGCCAGCAGACTAGGTGCCCGTACAGATACGCAGTATTTT
.	TRBV24-1	TRBJ2-1	TRBD2	CATSDPGLATYNEQFF	TGTGCCACCAGTGATCCGGGACTAGCGACCTACAATGAGCAGTTCTTC
.	TRBV5-1	TRBJ2-7	TRBD2	CASSKREGPYEQYF	TGCGCCAGCAGCAAGCGGGAGGGCCCTTACGAGCAGTACTTC
.	TRBV6-5	TRBJ2-7	.	CASKLSSSYEQYF	TGTGCCAGCAAGCTATCAAGCTCCTACGAGCAGTACTTC
.	TRBV11-3	TRBJ2-2	TRBD2	CASNIAGDTGELFF	TGTGCCAGCAACATAGCGGGGGACACCGGGGAGCTGTTTTTT
.	TRBV5-1	TRBJ1-2	.	CASSLEGSANYGYTF	TGCGCCAGCAGCTTGGAGGGGTCGGCTAACTATGGCTACACCTTC
.	TRBV4-1	TRBJ2-2	TRBD2	CASSQFIAGGNTGELFF	TGCGCCAGCAGCCAATTCATCGCGGGAGGAAACACCGGGGAGCTGTTTTTT
.	TRBV6-1	TRBJ2-7	.	CASSEYSSYEQYF	TGTGCCAGCAGTGAGTACAGCTCCTACGAGCAGTACTTC
.	TRBV5-4	TRBJ2-3	TRBD2	CASSISGRAADTQYF	TGTGCCAGCAGCATTAGCGGGAGGGCCGCAGATACGCAGTATTTT
.	TRBV10-2	TRBJ2-7	TRBD2	CASSDHLAGVEQYF	TGCGCCAGCAGTGACCATCTAGCGGGAGTCGAGCAGTACTTC
.	TRBV4-1	TRBJ1-5	TRBD1	CASSQVGTGGQPQHF	TGCGCCAGCAGCCAAGTCGGGACAGGGGGACAGCCCCAGCATTTT
.	TRBV6-5	TRBJ1-5	.	CASGDSNQPQHF	TGTGCCAGCGGAGATAGCAATCAGCCCCAGCATTTT
.	TRBV28	TRBJ2-5	.	CASRSTRALETQYF	TGTGCCAGCAGATCGACTAGAGCCTTGGAGACCCAGTACTTC
.	TRBV2	TRBJ2-3	.	CASSLSGTDTQYF	TGTGCCAGCAGTTTAAGCGGGACAGATACGCAGTATTTT
.	TRBV28	TRBJ2-3	.	CASSFRSSSKRDTQYF	TGTGCCAGCAGTTTTCGCTCTAGCTCAAAACGAGATACGCAGTATTTT
few	TRBV29-1	TRBJ2-2	TRBD2	CSVAGLAGNTGELFF	TGCAGCGTTGCAGGACTAGCGGGTAACACCGGGGAGCTGTTTTTT
.	TRBV11-2	TRBJ2-1	TRBD2	CASSLGLAGADEQFF	TGTGCCAGCAGCTTGGGTCTAGCGGGAGCGGATGAGCAGTTCTTC
.	TRBV7-9	TRBJ2-7	.	CASSLGGESYEQYF	TGTGCCAGCAGCTTAGGTGGGGAGTCCTACGAGCAGTACTTC
.	TRBV3-1/TRBV3-2	TRBJ2-7	.	CASSQEDRTQLGGYEQYF	TGTGCCAGCAGCCAAGAAGACAGGACACAACTAGGAGGATACGAGCAGTACTTC
.	TRBV15	TRBJ2-1	TRBD2	CATSRAGTSGNEQFF	TGTGCCACCAGCAGAGCCGGGACTAGCGGAAATGAGCAGTTCTTC
.	TRBV28	TRBJ1-4	TRBD1	CASSPQGGINEKLFF	TGTGCCAGCAGTCCCCAGGGGGGTATCAATGAAAAACTGTTTTTT
.	TRBV18	TRBJ2-2	TRBD1	CASSLLPGTDTGELFF	TGTGCCAGCTCACTTCTCCCCGGGACAGACACCGGGGAGCTGTTTTTT
.	TRBV15	TRBJ1-5	TRBD1	CATSRGGGEDQPQHF	TGTGCCACCAGCAGAGGAGGGGGCGAGGATCAGCCCCAGCATTTT
once	TRBV27	TRBJ2-7	.	CASSPLSGTFYEQYF	TGTGCCAGCAGTCCCCTCTCAGGAACCTTCTACGAGCAGTACTTC
.	TRBV5-1	TRBJ2-5	.	CASSLAGETQYF	TGCGCCAGCAGCTTGGCGGGGGAGACCCAGTACTTC
.	TRBV9	TRBJ2-3	TRBD2	CASSVGASGVVDTQYF	TGTGCCAGCAGCGTAGGTGCTAGCGGGGTCGTTGATACGCAGTATTTT
.	TRBV9	TRBJ2-1	.	CASSVVGLHNEQFF	TGTGCCAGCAGCGTAGTTGGGCTTCACAATGAGCAGTTCTTC
.	TRBV18	TRBJ2-7	.	CASSPSTSYEQYF	TGTGCCAGCTCACCATCAACAAGCTACGAGCAGTACTTC
once	TRBV11-2	TRBJ2-5	TRBD1	CASSFRTGTETQYF	TGTGCCAGCAGCTTCCGGACAGGAACGGAGACCCAGTACTTC
few	TRBV5-4	TRBJ2-3	TRBD1	CASSLEGAGTDTQYF	TGTGCCAGCAGCTTGGAGGGGGCTGGCACAGATACGCAGTATTTT
.	TRBV2	TRBJ1-5	.	CASSDLRDNQPQHF	TGTGCCAGCAGTGATCTCCGGGACAATCAGCCCCAGCATTTT
.	TRBV18	TRBJ1-1	.	CASSPRPGAFNNLNTEAFF	TGTGCCAGCTCACCACGACCAGGGGCATTTAATAATCTGAACACTGAAGCTTTCTTT
few	TRBV12-5	TRBJ2-7	.	CASGLFTGPYEQYF	TGTGCTAGTGGTTTGTTTACAGGGCCCTACGAGCAGTACTTC
once	TRBV7-8	TRBJ2-3	TRBD2	CASSVTSGSTDTQYF	TGTGCCAGCAGCGTGACTAGCGGGTCCACAGATACGCAGTATTTT
.	TRBV27	TRBJ1-1	TRBD1	CASSTGEAEAFF	TGTGCCAGCAGTACAGGGGAGGCTGAAGCTTTCTTT